A selection of T cell receptor beta chains follows, all from one sample in a study of shared clonotypes between healthy human individuals. The data were produced by immunoSEQ multiplex PCR, yet TCRdb's version contains in-frame clones alone and is incomplete. The sample holds about 1.5 million clones; 95% to 99% are singletons and the top ten take around 0.45%. Specimen: naive CD4+ T cells sorted from blood. Receptor source: a man aged 25-45 years in good health. The CDR3 runs from the conserved cysteine through the conserved F or W. The D gene is left open where the match is weak.

TRBV29-1,TRBD1,TRBJ1-2,CSVRGELKRDRGNYGYTF,TGCAGCGTTAGAGGGGAACTGAAACGGGACAGGGGTAACTATGGCTACACCTTC
TRBV19,TRBD2,TRBJ2-5,CASSPTGTSGKTQYF,TGTGCCAGTAGTCCGACCGGGACTAGCGGGAAGACCCAGTACTTC
TRBV18,TRBD2,TRBJ2-1,CASSPPRRETYNEQFF,TGTGCCAGCTCACCACCGCGGCGGGAGACCTACAATGAGCAGTTCTTC
TRBV10-3,TRBD2,TRBJ2-2,CAISGASGRSDTGELFF,TGTGCCATCAGTGGAGCTAGCGGGAGATCGGACACCGGGGAGCTGTTTTTT
TRBV7-2,TRBD2,TRBJ2-7,CASSFWLADNYEQYF,TGTGCCAGCAGCTTCTGGCTAGCGGACAACTACGAGCAGTACTTC
TRBV4-1,TRBD2,TRBJ2-1,CASSQDRGLAYNEQFF,TGCGCCAGCAGCCAAGATAGAGGACTAGCCTACAATGAGCAGTTCTTC
TRBV6-6,-,TRBJ2-7,CASSHERVSYEQYF,TGTGCCAGCAGCCATGAGCGGGTCTCCTACGAGCAGTACTTC
TRBV29-1,-,TRBJ2-7,CSVEDPARDYEQYF,TGCAGCGTTGAAGATCCGGCTAGAGACTACGAGCAGTACTTC
TRBV29-1,TRBD1,TRBJ1-5,CSVATGTGGNQPQHF,TGCAGCGTTGCAACCGGGACAGGGGGCAATCAGCCCCAGCATTTT
TRBV29-1,-,TRBJ2-7,CSVEGVVGSRRDEQYF,TGCAGCGTTGAAGGGGTAGTGGGATCAAGAAGGGACGAGCAGTACTTC
TRBV7-2,TRBD2,TRBJ2-1,CASTPSAGGPASQFF,TGTGCCAGCACCCCCTCCGCGGGAGGGCCTGCCTCCCAGTTCTTC
TRBV7-3,-,TRBJ2-7,CASSLSRVDEQYF,TGTGCCAGCAGCCTCTCACGAGTAGACGAGCAGTACTTC
TRBV13,-,TRBJ2-7,CASSFPGNRVSEQYF,TGTGCCAGCAGCTTCCCCGGGAACAGGGTGTCCGAGCAGTACTTC